This T cell receptor beta chain was recovered during a study of blood T cell repertoires in COVID-19. Background on the study: There were acute and convalescent COVID-19 samples, and they came from the United States, Italy and Spain.

Produced via immunoSEQ multiplex PCR; TCRdb's table is partial and in-frame only. The table has 30,000 to 40,000 clones, about 80% seen once. The CDR3 is 13 amino acids. V lost 0 bases, J lost 9 bases, and 6 bases lay in between. CDR1 and CDR2 (germline): ENHRY, SYGVKD. Sequencing was carried out using peripheral blood. This receptor was taken from an elderly man with acute or convalescent COVID-19. The chain joins TRBV10-3 to TRBJ1-6; D gene uncertain. The chain's CDR3 is CAISESARSPLHF. The CDR3 DNA follows: TGTGCCATCAGTGAGTCAGCGCGTTCACCCCTCCACTTT.